These T cell receptor beta chains were read from a single sample in a study of OX40 agonist ivuxolimab in advanced cancers. Method: immunoSEQ multiplex PCR; TCRdb's copy keeps in-frame clones and lacks some. The profile shows about 70,000 clones, under 80% of them singletons. This material consisted of CD4+ or CD8+ T cells sorted from blood, taken in a trial of the OX40 agonist ivuxolimab. The receptors were gathered from an adult with an advanced solid tumor such as melanoma, head and neck, liver or kidney cancer. Both conserved end residues are part of each CDR3. The order of the fields is CDR3 protein, CDR3 DNA, V gene, D gene, J gene, clone size. The D gene is left open where the match is weak. The listing skips clone size in some rows; elsewhere it reads once, few, many or a size class.

CASSLRQGLGNEQFF | TGTGCCAGCAGCTTAAGACAGGGACTGGGGAATGAGCAGTTCTTC | TRBV7-6 | - | TRBJ2-1 | -
CASSRGALNNEQFF | TGTGCCAGCAGCAGGGGGGCCTTGAACAATGAGCAGTTCTTC | TRBV21-1 | - | TRBJ2-1 | few
CASTLGENTGELFF | TGTGCCAGCACCCTTGGGGAAAACACCGGGGAGCTGTTTTTT | TRBV6-5 | - | TRBJ2-2 | many
CASRRFGGTANEKLFF | TGTGCCAGCAGGCGTTTCGGCGGGACCGCGAATGAAAAACTGTTTTTT | TRBV28 | - | TRBJ1-4 | -
CASSPPTYEQYF | TGTGCCAGCTCACCCCCTACCTACGAGCAGTACTTC | TRBV18 | - | TRBJ2-7 | once
CASSQDRQGLGSSTDTQYF | TGTGCCAGCAGCCAAGATCGGCAGGGACTAGGCTCTAGCACAGATACGCAGTATTTT | TRBV4-2 | TRBD2 | TRBJ2-3 | few
CASTEDRRYEKLFF | TGCGCCAGCACCGAGGACAGGAGATATGAAAAACTGTTTTTT | TRBV10-2 | TRBD1 | TRBJ1-4 | -
CASSQLGAGDTQYF | TGTGCCAGCAGCCAACTTGGGGCGGGAGATACGCAGTATTTT | TRBV5-4 | - | TRBJ2-3 | -
CASRPLDRIDEQYF | TGTGCCAGCAGACCTTTGGACAGAATCGACGAGCAGTACTTC | TRBV6-5 | - | TRBJ2-7 | -
CASSVSPQGNNEQFF | TGTGCCAGCAGCGTCTCCCCTCAGGGGAACAATGAGCAGTTCTTC | TRBV9 | - | TRBJ2-1 | -
CASSPDPYQETQYF | TGTGCCAGCAGCCCCGACCCGTACCAAGAGACCCAGTACTTC | TRBV9 | - | TRBJ2-5 | once
CACLGLAGVAGELFF | TGTGCCTGCCTCGGGCTAGCGGGAGTGGCCGGGGAGCTGTTTTTT | TRBV30 | TRBD2 | TRBJ2-2 | few
CASSYGRSNYGYTF | TGTGCCAGCAGTTACGGGAGAAGTAACTATGGCTACACCTTC | TRBV6-6 | - | TRBJ1-2 | -
CASGLFGLDQPQHF | TGTGCTAGTGGTTTGTTCGGTTTGGATCAGCCCCAGCATTTT | TRBV12-5 | - | TRBJ1-5 | -
CASSKKKGKTNSGNTIYF | TGTGCCAGCAGCAAAAAAAAGGGGAAAACCAACTCTGGAAACACCATATATTTT | TRBV21-1 | - | TRBJ1-3 | -
CASSRPGQGANTGELFF | TGTGCCAGTAGTAGACCGGGACAGGGCGCGAACACCGGGGAGCTGTTTTTT | TRBV19 | TRBD1 | TRBJ2-2 | -
CASSDSQETQYF | TGTGCCAGCTCGGATTCCCAAGAGACCCAGTACTTC | TRBV18 | - | TRBJ2-5 | -
CASSRGTGDGETQYF | TGCGCCAGCAGCAGAGGGACAGGGGATGGGGAGACCCAGTACTTC | TRBV5-1 | TRBD1 | TRBJ2-5 | -
CASSERDGYIGGYTF | TGCGCCAGCAGCGAAAGGGACGGGTACATTGGTGGCTACACCTTC | TRBV5-1 | - | TRBJ1-2 | once
CASSPSAGTYEQYF | TGTGCCAGCAGCCCCAGCGCGGGAACCTACGAGCAGTACTTC | TRBV11-2 | - | TRBJ2-7 | few
CASSFSREANGYTF | TGTGCCAGCAGTTTTTCTCGGGAGGCAAATGGCTACACCTTC | TRBV6-5 | - | TRBJ1-2 | -
CASSDLPGTQLGGYTF | TGTGCCAGCAGTGACCTTCCCGGGACACAACTTGGAGGCTACACCTTC | TRBV6-4 | - | TRBJ1-2 | -
CASRLQASYGYTF | TGTGCCAGCAGACTACAGGCCTCCTATGGCTACACCTTC | TRBV27 | - | TRBJ1-2 | -
CASSLRGPPSGANVLTF | TGTGCCAGTAGCCTCAGGGGGCCACCCTCTGGGGCCAACGTCCTGACTTTC | TRBV19 | TRBD1 | TRBJ2-6 | -
CASSREAGTQETQYF | TGCGCCAGCAGCCGGGAGGCCGGTACACAAGAGACCCAGTACTTC | TRBV5-1 | TRBD2 | TRBJ2-5 | -
CAWIGYTQETQYF | TGTGCCTGGATTGGGTACACCCAAGAGACCCAGTACTTC | TRBV30 | - | TRBJ2-5 | -
CASRDGNSGNTIYF | TGTGCCAGCAGGGACGGGAACTCTGGAAACACCATATATTTT | TRBV11-2 | - | TRBJ1-3 | -
CASSLDGHRGNTIYF | TGTGCCAGCAGTTTAGACGGACACCGAGGAAACACCATATATTTT | TRBV28 | - | TRBJ1-3 | -
CASSRADRGTTEAFF | TGTGCCAGCAGCCGGGCAGACAGGGGGACCACTGAAGCTTTCTTT | TRBV14 | TRBD1 | TRBJ1-1 | -
CASSLPPGQRPDTQYF | TGTGCCAGCAGTTTACCCCCGGGACAGAGGCCAGATACGCAGTATTTT | TRBV27 | TRBD1 | TRBJ2-3 | -
CASRETGISSGANVLTF | TGTGCCAGCCGTGAGACAGGAATTAGCTCTGGGGCCAACGTCCTGACTTTC | TRBV6-1 | - | TRBJ2-6 | -
CASSLGMGRLNTEAFF | TGCGCCAGCAGCTTGGGGATGGGCCGACTTAACACTGAAGCTTTCTTT | TRBV5-1 | - | TRBJ1-1 | -
CASSVAQGNYGYTF | TGTGCCAGCAGCGTAGCCCAGGGAAACTATGGCTACACCTTC | TRBV9 | - | TRBJ1-2 | -
CASRQQGAGANVLTF | TGTGCCAGCAGACAACAGGGGGCTGGGGCCAACGTCCTGACTTTC | TRBV14 | TRBD1 | TRBJ2-6 | -
CASSPSGRGNTEAFF | TGTGCCAGCAGCCCTTCGGGACGGGGGAACACTGAAGCTTTCTTT | TRBV6-5 | - | TRBJ1-1 | -
CASSPRQAGGNQPQHF | TGCGCCAGCTCCCCCCGACAGGCAGGTGGCAATCAGCCCCAGCATTTT | TRBV10-1 | - | TRBJ1-5 | -
CASSPLAGSYEQYF | TGTGCCAGCAGTCCCCTGGCGGGGTCCTACGAGCAGTACTTC | TRBV6-5 | - | TRBJ2-7 | -
CASRPWGGGANEQFF | TGTGCCAGCAGACCTTGGGGCGGGGGGGCCAATGAGCAGTTCTTC | TRBV6-5 | TRBD2 | TRBJ2-1 | -